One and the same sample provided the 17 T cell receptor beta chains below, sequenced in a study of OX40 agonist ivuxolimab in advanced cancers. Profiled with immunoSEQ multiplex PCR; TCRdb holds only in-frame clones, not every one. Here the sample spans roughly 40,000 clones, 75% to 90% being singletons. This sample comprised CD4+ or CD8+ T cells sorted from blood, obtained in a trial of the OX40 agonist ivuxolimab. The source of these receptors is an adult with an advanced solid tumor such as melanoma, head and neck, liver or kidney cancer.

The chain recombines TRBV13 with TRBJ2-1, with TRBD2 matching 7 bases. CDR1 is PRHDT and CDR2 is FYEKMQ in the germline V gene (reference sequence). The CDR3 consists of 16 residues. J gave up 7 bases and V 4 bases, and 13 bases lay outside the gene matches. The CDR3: CASSSELAPGGNEQFF. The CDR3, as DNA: TGTGCCAGCAGCTCCGAACTAGCGCCCGGGGGTAATGAGCAGTTCTTC.

The DNA for the CDR3 is TGCGCCAGCAGCCCCGGATGGGACTACGAGCAGTACTTC. Protein product: CASSPGWDYEQYF. V usage is TRBV5-1 and J usage is TRBJ2-7; D is ambiguous. V was pared by 4 bases and J by 3 bases, with 11 bases between. Germline V gene data show CDR1 as SGHRS and CDR2 as YFSETQ. The CDR3 extends over 13 amino acids.

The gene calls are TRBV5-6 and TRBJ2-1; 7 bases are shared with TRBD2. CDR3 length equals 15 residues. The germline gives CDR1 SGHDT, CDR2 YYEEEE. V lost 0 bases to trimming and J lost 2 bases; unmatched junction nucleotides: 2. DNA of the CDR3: TGTGCCAGCAGCTTGGTCCGGGGGGCCTACAATGAGCAGTTCTTC. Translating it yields CASSLVRGAYNEQFF.

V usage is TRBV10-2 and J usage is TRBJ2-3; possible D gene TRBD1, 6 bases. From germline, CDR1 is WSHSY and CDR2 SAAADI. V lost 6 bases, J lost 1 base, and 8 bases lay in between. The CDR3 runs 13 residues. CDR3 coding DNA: TGCGCCAGCAGCAGACAGGGCACAGATACGCAGTATTTT. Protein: CASSRQGTDTQYF.

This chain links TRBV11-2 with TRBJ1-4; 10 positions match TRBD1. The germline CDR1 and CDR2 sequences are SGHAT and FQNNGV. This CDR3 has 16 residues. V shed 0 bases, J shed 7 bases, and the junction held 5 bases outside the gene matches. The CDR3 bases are TGTGCCAGCAGCTTAGACGGGGACAGGGGAGGTGAAAAACTGTTTTTT. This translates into CASSLDGDRGGEKLFF.

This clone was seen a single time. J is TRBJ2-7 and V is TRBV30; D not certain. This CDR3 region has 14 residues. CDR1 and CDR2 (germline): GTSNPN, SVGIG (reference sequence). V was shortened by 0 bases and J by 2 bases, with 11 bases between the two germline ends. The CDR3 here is CAWSVLEDTYEQYF. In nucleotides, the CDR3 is TGTGCCTGGAGTGTACTTGAAGATACCTACGAGCAGTACTTC.

The CDR3 coding sequence is TGTGCCTGGAGTGTACGCAGGGACAATCAGCCCCAGCATTTT. Its protein is CAWSVRRDNQPQHF. The chain recombines TRBV30 with TRBJ1-5; D is perhaps TRBD1 (5 bases). Germline CDR1 and CDR2: GTSNPN and SVGIG (reference sequence). The CDR3 contains 14 residues. The V end was cut by 0 bases, the J end by 3 bases, with 9 bases between.

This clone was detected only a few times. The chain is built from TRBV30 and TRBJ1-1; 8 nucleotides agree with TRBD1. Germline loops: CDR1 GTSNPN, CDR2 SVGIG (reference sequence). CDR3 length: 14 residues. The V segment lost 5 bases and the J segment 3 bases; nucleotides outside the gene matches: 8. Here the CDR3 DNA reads TGTGCCTGGGGACAGGGAACCCTGTACACTGAAGCTTTCTTT. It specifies CAWGQGTLYTEAFF.

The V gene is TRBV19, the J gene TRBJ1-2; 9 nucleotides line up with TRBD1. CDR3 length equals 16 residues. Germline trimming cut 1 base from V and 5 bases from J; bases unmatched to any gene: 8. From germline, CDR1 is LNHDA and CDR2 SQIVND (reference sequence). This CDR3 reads CASSIGTGDVIYGYTF. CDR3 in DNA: TGTGCCAGTAGTATAGGGACAGGGGACGTGATATATGGCTACACCTTC.

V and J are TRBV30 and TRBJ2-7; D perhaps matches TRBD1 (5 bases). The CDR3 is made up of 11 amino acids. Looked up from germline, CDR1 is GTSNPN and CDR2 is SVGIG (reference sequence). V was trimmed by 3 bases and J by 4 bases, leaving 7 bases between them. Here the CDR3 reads CAWRRGYEQYF. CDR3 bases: TGTGCCTGGAGAAGGGGTTACGAGCAGTACTTC.

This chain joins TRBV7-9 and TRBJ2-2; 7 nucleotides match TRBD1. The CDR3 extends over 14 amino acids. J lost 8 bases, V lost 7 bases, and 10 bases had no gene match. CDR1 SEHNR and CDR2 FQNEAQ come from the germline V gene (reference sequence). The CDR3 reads CASTFRTGPGELFF. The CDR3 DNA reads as TGTGCCAGCACGTTTAGGACAGGCCCGGGGGAGCTGTTTTTT. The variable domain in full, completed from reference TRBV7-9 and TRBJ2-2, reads DTGVSQNPRHKITKRGQNVTFRCDPISEHNRLYWYRQTLGQGPEFLTYFQNEAQLEKSRLLSDRFSAERPKGSFSTLEIQRTEQGDSAMYLCASTFRTGPGELFFGEGSRLTVL.

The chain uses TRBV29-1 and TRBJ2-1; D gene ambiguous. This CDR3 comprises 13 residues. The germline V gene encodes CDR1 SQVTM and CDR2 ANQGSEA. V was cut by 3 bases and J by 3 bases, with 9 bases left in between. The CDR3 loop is CSVDWNHYNEQFF. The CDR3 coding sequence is TGCAGCGTTGATTGGAACCACTACAATGAGCAGTTCTTC.

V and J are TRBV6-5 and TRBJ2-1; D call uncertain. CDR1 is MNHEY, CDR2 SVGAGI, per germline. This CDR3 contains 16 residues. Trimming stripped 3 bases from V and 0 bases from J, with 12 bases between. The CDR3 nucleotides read TGTGCCAGCAGTTATTCCTCCGCCAGCTCCTACAATGAGCAGTTCTTC. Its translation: CASSYSSASSYNEQFF.

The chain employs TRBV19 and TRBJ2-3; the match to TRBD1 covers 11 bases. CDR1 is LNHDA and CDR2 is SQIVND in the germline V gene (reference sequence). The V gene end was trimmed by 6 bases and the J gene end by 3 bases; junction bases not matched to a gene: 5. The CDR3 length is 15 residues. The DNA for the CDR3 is TGTGCCAGTAGAGTAGGACAGGGGGCGACAGATACGCAGTATTTT. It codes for CASRVGQGATDTQYF. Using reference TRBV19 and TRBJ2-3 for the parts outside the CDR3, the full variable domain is DGGITQSPKYLFRKEGQNVTLSCEQNLNHDAMYWYRQDPGQGLRLIYYSQIVNDFQKGDIAEGYSVSREKKESFPLTVTSAQKNPTAFYLCASRVGQGATDTQYFGPGTRLTVL.

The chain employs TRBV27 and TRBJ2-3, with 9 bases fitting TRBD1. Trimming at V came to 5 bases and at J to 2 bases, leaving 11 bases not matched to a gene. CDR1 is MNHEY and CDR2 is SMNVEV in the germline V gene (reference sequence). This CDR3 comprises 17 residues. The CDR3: CASSPSTGGRDTDTQYF. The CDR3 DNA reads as TGTGCCAGCAGTCCGTCGACAGGGGGGAGGGACACAGATACGCAGTATTTT.

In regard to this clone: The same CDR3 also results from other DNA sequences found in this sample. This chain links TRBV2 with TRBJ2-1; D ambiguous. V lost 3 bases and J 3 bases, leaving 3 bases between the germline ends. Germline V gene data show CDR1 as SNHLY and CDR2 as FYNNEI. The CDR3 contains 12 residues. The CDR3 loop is CASSEGYNEQFF. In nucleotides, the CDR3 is TGTGCCAGCAGTGAGGGCTACAATGAGCAGTTCTTC.

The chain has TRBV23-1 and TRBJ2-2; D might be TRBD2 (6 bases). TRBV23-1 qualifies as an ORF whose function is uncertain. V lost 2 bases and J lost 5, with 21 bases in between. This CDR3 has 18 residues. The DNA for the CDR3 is TGCGCCAGCAGTCAACGGGGGAATGACAGTCCACCTACCGGGGAGCTGTTTTTT. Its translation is CASSQRGNDSPPTGELFF.